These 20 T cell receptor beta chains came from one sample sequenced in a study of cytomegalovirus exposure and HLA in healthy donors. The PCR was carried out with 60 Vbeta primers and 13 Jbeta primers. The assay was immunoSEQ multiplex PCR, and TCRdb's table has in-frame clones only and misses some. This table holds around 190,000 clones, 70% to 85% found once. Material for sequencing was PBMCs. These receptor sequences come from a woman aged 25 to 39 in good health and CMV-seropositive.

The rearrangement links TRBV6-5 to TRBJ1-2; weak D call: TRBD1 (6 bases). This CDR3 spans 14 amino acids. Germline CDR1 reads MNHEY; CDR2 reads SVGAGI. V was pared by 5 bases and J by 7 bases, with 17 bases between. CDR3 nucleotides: TGTGCCAGCAGTCCCCTAGACAGGAGGTCTGGCTACACCTTC. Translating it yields CASSPLDRRSGYTF.

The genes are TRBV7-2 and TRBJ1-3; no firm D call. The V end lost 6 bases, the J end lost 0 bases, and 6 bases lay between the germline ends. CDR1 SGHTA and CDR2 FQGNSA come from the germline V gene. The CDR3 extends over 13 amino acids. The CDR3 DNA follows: TGTGCCAGCAGAAGGAGCTCTGGAAACACCATATATTTT. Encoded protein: CASRRSSGNTIYF.

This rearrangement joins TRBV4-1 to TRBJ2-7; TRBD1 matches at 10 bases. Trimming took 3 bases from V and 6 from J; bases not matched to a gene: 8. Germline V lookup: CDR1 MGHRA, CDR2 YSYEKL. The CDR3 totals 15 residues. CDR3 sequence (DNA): TGCGCCAGCAGCCAGGCCGGGACAGGGGTTGTCGAGCAGTACTTC. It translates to CASSQAGTGVVEQYF.

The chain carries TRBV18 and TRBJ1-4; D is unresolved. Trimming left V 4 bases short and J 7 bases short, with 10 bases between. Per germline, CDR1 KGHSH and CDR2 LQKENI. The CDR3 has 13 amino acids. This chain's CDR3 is CASSLARGEKLFF. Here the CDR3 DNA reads TGTGCCAGCTCACTAGCCCGGGGTGAAAAACTGTTTTTT.

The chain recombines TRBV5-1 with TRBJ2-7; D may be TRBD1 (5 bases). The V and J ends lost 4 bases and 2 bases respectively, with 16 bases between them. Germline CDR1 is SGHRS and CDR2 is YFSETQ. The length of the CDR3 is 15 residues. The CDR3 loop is CASSPRVSETYEQYF. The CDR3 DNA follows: TGCGCCAGCAGCCCCAGGGTCAGTGAGACCTACGAGCAGTACTTC.

The CDR3 reads CASSKAGTEDTEAFF. The CDR3 DNA is TGTGCCAGCAGCAAAGCGGGGACAGAAGACACTGAAGCTTTCTTT. The V and J genes are TRBV21-1 and TRBJ1-1; TRBD1, the table's D call, lacks a check against the DNA. TRBV21-1 has pseudogene status. CDR3 length equals 15 residues.

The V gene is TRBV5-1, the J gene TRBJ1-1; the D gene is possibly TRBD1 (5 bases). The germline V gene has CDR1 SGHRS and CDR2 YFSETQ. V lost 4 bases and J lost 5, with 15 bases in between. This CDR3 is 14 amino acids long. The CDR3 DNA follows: TGCGCCAGCAGCGACGGGGGGTTACTGACTGAAGCTTTCTTT. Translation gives CASSDGGLLTEAFF.

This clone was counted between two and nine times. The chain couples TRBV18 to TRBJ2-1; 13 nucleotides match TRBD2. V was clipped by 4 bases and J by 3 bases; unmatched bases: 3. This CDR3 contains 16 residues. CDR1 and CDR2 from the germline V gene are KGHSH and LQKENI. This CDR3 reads CASSLRTSGSYNEQFF. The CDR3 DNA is TGTGCCAGCTCACTTAGGACTAGCGGGAGCTACAATGAGCAGTTCTTC.

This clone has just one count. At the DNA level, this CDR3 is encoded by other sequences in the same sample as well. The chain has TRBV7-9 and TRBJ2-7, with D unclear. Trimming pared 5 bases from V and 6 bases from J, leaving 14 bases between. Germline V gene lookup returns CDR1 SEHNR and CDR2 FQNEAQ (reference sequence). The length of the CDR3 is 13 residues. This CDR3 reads CASSNPLSAEQYF. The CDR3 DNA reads TGTGCCAGCAGCAACCCCCTATCCGCCGAGCAGTACTTC. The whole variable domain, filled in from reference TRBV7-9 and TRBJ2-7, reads DTGVSQNPRHKITKRGQNVTFRCDPISEHNRLYWYRQTLGQGPEFLTYFQNEAQLEKSRLLSDRFSAERPKGSFSTLEIQRTEQGDSAMYLCASSNPLSAEQYFGPGTRLTVT.

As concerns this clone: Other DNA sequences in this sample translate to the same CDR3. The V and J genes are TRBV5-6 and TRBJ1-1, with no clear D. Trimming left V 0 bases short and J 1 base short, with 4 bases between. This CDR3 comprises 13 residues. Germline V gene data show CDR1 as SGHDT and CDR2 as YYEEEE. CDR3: CASSLAGNTEAFF. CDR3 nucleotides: TGTGCCAGCAGCTTGGCCGGGAACACTGAAGCTTTCTTT.

The CDR3 DNA sequence: TGTGCTAGTGGTTCCCCCCAAACACAGAATAGCAATCAGCCCCAGCATTTT. Translating it yields CASGSPQTQNSNQPQHF. This chain uses TRBV12-5 with TRBJ1-5; D ambiguous. The germline V gene has CDR1 LGHNT and CDR2 FRNRAP. The V and J ends lost 4 bases and 0 bases respectively, with 16 bases between them. The CDR3 has 17 residues.

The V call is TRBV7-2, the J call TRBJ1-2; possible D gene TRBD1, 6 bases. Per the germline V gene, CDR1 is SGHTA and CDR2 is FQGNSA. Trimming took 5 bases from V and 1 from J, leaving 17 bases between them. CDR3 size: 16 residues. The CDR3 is CASSPNPQGLNYGYTF. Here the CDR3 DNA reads TGTGCCAGCAGCCCTAATCCACAGGGCCTTAACTATGGCTACACCTTC.

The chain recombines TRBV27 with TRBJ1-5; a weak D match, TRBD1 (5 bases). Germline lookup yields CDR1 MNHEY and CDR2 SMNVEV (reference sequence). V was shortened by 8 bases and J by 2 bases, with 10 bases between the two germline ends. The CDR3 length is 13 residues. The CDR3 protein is CASSGFGNQPQHF. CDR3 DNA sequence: TGTGCCAGCTCAGGGTTTGGCAATCAGCCCCAGCATTTT.

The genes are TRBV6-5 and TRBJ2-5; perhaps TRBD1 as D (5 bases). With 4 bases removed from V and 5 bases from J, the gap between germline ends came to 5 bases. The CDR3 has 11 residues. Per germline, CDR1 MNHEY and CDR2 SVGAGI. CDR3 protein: CASSSGETQYF. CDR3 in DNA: TGTGCCAGCAGTTCAGGGGAGACCCAGTACTTC.

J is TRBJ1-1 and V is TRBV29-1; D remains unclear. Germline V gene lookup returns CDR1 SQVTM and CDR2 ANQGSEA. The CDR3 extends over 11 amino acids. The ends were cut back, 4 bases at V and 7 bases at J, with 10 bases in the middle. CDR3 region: CSVAQLNEAFF. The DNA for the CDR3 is TGCAGCGTTGCTCAGTTGAATGAAGCTTTCTTT.

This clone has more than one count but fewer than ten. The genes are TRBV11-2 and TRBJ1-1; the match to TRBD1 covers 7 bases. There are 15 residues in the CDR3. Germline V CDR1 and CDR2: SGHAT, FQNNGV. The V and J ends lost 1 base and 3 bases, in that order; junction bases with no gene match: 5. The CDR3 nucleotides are TGTGCCAGCAGCTTAGGAGGGGGCACGGACACTGAAGCTTTCTTT. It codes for CASSLGGGTDTEAFF. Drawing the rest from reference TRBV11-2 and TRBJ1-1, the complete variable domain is EAGVAQSPRYKIIEKRQSVAFWCNPISGHATLYWYQQILGQGPKLLIQFQNNGVVDDSQLPKDRFSAERLKGVDSTLKIQPAKLEDSAVYLCASSLGGGTDTEAFFGQGTRLTVV.

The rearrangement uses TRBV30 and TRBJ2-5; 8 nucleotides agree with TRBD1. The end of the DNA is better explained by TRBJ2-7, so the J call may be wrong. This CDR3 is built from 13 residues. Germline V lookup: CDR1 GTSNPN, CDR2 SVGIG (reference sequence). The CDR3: CAWSMTGAYEQYF. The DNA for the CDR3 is TGTGCCTGGAGCATGACAGGGGCCTACGAGCAGTACTTC.

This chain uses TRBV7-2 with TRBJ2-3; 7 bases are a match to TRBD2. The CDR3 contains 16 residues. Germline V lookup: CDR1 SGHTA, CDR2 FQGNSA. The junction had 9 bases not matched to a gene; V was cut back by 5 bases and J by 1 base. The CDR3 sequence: CASSPSLARGTDTQYF. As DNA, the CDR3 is TGTGCCAGCAGCCCTTCACTAGCGAGAGGCACAGATACGCAGTATTTT. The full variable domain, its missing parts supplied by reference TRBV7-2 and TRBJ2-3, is GAGVSQSPSNKVTEKGKDVELRCDPISGHTALYWYRQSLGQGLEFLIYFQGNSAPDKSGLPSDRFSAERTGGSVSTLTIQRTQQEDSAVYLCASSPSLARGTDTQYFGPGTRLTVL.

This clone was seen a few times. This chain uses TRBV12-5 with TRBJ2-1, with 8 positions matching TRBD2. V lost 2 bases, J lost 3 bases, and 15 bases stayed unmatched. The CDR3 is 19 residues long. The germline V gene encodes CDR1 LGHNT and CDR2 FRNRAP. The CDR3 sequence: CASGLSRGSSGAFYNEQFF. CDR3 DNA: TGTGCTAGTGGTTTGTCCCGGGGTAGTAGCGGGGCCTTCTACAATGAGCAGTTCTTC.

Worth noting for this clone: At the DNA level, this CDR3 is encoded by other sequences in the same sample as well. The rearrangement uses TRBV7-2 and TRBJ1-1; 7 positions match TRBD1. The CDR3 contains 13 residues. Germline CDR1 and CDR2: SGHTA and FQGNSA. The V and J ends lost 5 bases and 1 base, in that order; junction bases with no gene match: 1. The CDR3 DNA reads TGTGCCAGCAGCCGACAGGGGAACACTGAAGCTTTCTTT. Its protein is CASSRQGNTEAFF.